Below, 23 T cell receptor beta chains from the same sample are listed, as sequenced in a study of CD8+ T cells in alopecia areata. Extraction of RNA preceded its reverse transcription into cDNA, which served as the sequencing template. Sequencing used immunoSEQ multiplex PCR; TCRdb keeps in-frame clones, though not all of them. The sample consists of 200,000 or so clones, about 62% of them appearing once. Regarding treatment: oral pan-JAK inhibitor, 5-10 mg twice daily. The sequencing used CD4+ T cells sorted from blood, collected at week 24, from a patient treated with tofacitinib. Receptors were obtained from a human donor with alopecia areata.

CDR3 DNA sequence: TGTGCCAGCAGCCAACTGACTAGCACCGGGGAGCTGTTTTTT. Translating gives CASSQLTSTGELFF. The chain employs TRBV7-3 and TRBJ2-2; D is perhaps TRBD2 (6 bases). Trimming left V 5 bases short and J 4 bases short, with 11 bases between. The CDR3 covers 14 residues. Looked up from germline, CDR1 is SGHTA and CDR2 is FQGTGA.

This chain links TRBV11-2 with TRBJ1-2; D is unresolved. In germline, CDR1 is SGHAT, CDR2 FQNNGV. V shed 0 bases and J shed 4 bases, with 6 bases lying between them. The CDR3 spans 13 residues. In DNA, the CDR3 is TGTGCCAGCAGCTTAGACAGGATCTATGGCTACACCTTC. This sequence encodes CASSLDRIYGYTF.

This chain uses TRBV9 with TRBJ2-3; TRBD2 matches at 10 bases. With 4 bases clipped from V and 5 bases from J, the junction kept 10 bases outside the gene matches. The CDR3 sequence is 16 residues long. Germline lookup yields CDR1 SGDLS and CDR2 YYNGEE. CDR3 DNA sequence: TGTGCCAGCAGCCACCCCAGCGGGAGGGCCATAGATACGCAGTATTTT. As protein: CASSHPSGRAIDTQYF. Full variable domain (outside the CDR3, taken from reference TRBV9 and TRBJ2-3): DSGVTQTPKHLITATGQRVTLRCSPRSGDLSVYWYQQSLDQGLQFLIQYYNGEERAKGNILERFSAQQFPDLHSELNLSSLELGDSALYFCASSHPSGRAIDTQYFGPGTRLTVL.

The rearrangement links TRBV5-1 to TRBJ2-5; D is unclear. Germline V CDR1 and CDR2: SGHRS, YFSETQ. The V end was cut by 2 bases, the J end by 3 bases, with 8 bases between. The CDR3 covers 13 residues. CDR3 region: CASSFSAEETQYF. The CDR3 DNA sequence: TGCGCCAGCAGCTTTTCCGCGGAAGAGACCCAGTACTTC.

This sequence joins TRBV6-5 and TRBJ2-7; 8 nucleotides align to TRBD1. The CDR3 extends over 15 amino acids. The trim removed 0 bases at V and 7 bases at J, leaving 8 bases unmatched. Germline lookup yields CDR1 MNHEY and CDR2 SVGAGI. For the CDR3, the DNA is TGTGCCAGCAGTTACTCGCGGCAGGGGGCCGATGAGCAGTACTTC. Amino acids: CASSYSRQGADEQYF.

CDR3 region: CASSVQLDTQYF. The CDR3 DNA is TGTGCCAGCAGCGTACAACTGGATACGCAGTATTTT. This chain connects TRBV9 to TRBJ2-3, with D hard to call. The CDR3 spans 12 residues. Trimming took 1 base from V and 6 from J, leaving 6 bases between them. The germline V gene encodes CDR1 SGDLS and CDR2 YYNGEE.

The V call is TRBV5-1, the J call TRBJ2-5, with TRBD1 as a possible D gene (5 bases). The CDR3 totals 15 residues. V was trimmed by 2 bases and J by 5 bases, leaving 16 bases between them. Germline values: CDR1 SGHRS, CDR2 YFSETQ. The CDR3 region has the DNA TGCGCCAGCAGCTTACAGGTCACCAGGGCCGAGACCCAGTACTTC. Its translation: CASSLQVTRAETQYF. Combining the CDR3 with reference TRBV5-1 and TRBJ2-5 gives the whole variable domain KAGVTQTPRYLIKTRGQQVTLSCSPISGHRSVSWYQQTPGQGLQFLFEYFSETQRNKGNFPGRFSGRQFSNSRSEMNVSTLELGDSALYLCASSLQVTRAETQYFGPGTRLLVL.

The chain carries TRBV6-6 and TRBJ2-5; weak D call: TRBD2 (6 bases). The CDR3 has 12 residues. V gave up 7 bases and J gave up 11 bases, with 17 bases separating them. Germline V gene sequence: CDR1 MNHNY, CDR2 SVGAGI (reference sequence). The CDR3 here is CASNSGPGEQYF. CDR3 sequence (DNA): TGTGCCAGCAACTCGGGACCGGGGGAACAGTACTTC.

The table lists this clone with many counts. The chain carries TRBV23-1 and TRBJ2-1; D ambiguous. TRBV23-1 has ORF status, its function being uncertain. The V end lost 6 bases, the J end lost 6 bases, and 6 bases lay between the germline ends. The CDR3 length is 11 residues. This chain's CDR3 is CASSLVNEQFF. The CDR3 DNA is TGCGCCAGCAGCCTTGTCAATGAGCAGTTCTTC.

This chain connects TRBV10-3 to TRBJ2-5; 10 nucleotides line up with TRBD1. Germline values: CDR1 ENHRY, CDR2 SYGVKD. The V and J ends lost 10 bases and 1 base, in that order; junction bases with no gene match: 9. This CDR3 region has 15 residues. CDR3 protein: CATTGTGEFQETQYF. The CDR3 coding sequence is TGTGCCACAACAGGGACAGGGGAATTCCAAGAGACCCAGTACTTC.

The rearrangement links TRBV7-2 to TRBJ2-7, with 9 bases identical to TRBD2. CDR3 size: 11 residues. Germline CDR1 SGHTA, CDR2 FQGNSA. V was clipped by 0 bases and J by 12 bases; unmatched bases: 0. The CDR3 here is CASSLAGLAYF. The CDR3, as DNA: TGTGCCAGCAGCTTAGCGGGACTAGCGTACTTC.

The gene calls are TRBV5-4 and TRBJ2-2, with D uncertain. In germline, CDR1 is SGHNT, CDR2 YYREEE (reference sequence). V was clipped by 7 bases and J by 2 bases, with 12 bases between them. This CDR3 region has 14 residues. CDR3 DNA: TGTGCCAGCCGCCAGGACGTTAACACCGGGGAGCTGTTTTTT. Amino acid sequence: CASRQDVNTGELFF. The variable domain in full, with the rest retrieved from reference TRBV5-4 and TRBJ2-2, is ETGVTQSPTHLIKTRGQQVTLRCSSQSGHNTVSWYQQALGQGPQFIFQYYREEENGRGNFPPRFSGLQFPNYSSELNVNALELDDSALYLCASRQDVNTGELFFGEGSRLTVL.

CDR3 DNA sequence: TGTGCCAGCTCCGAGGGATTCGGCTATGGCTACACCTTC. This codes for CASSEGFGYGYTF. This chain uses TRBV18 with TRBJ1-2, with D hard to call. The V gene's germline CDR1 is KGHSH and CDR2 LQKENI. CDR3 length: 13 amino acids. Trimming cost V 6 bases and J 4 bases, with 12 bases left between them.

V and J are TRBV27 and TRBJ2-1; 8 bases line up with TRBD1. The CDR3 sequence is 17 residues long. Germline V gene sequence: CDR1 MNHEY, CDR2 SMNVEV (reference sequence). V gave up 4 bases and J gave up 7 bases; unmatched junction bases: 15. In DNA, the CDR3 is TGTGCCAGCAGTTCTATGAAGACAGGGGTCCAGGGGAATGAGCAGTTCTTC. Protein: CASSSMKTGVQGNEQFF.

The chain joins TRBV5-1 to TRBJ2-1, with 9 bases that match TRBD1. The CDR3 length is 18 residues. The germline CDR1 and CDR2 sequences are SGHRS and YFSETQ. V trimming: 2 bases; J trimming: 5 bases; junction bases outside the gene matches: 14. The CDR3 DNA follows: TGCGCCAGCAGCTTCACCTTGCTTCCCAGGACAGGGGACAATGAGCAGTTCTTC. It is translated as CASSFTLLPRTGDNEQFF.

The chain has TRBV7-8 and TRBJ1-5; D gene ambiguous. V shed 3 bases and J shed 4 bases, with 7 bases lying between them. Germline assignment: CDR1 SGHVS and CDR2 FQNEAQ. The CDR3 is 13 residues long. As DNA, the CDR3 is TGTGCCAGCAGCTTTTCACGGAATCAGCCCCAGCATTTT. Translated: CASSFSRNQPQHF. The variable domain in full, with the rest retrieved from reference TRBV7-8 and TRBJ1-5, is GAGVSQSPRYKVAKRGQDVALRCDPISGHVSLFWYQQALGQGPEFLTYFQNEAQLDKSGLPSDRFFAERPEGSVSTLKIQRTQQEDSAVYLCASSFSRNQPQHFGDGTRLSIL.

The gene calls are TRBV29-1 and TRBJ1-2; a possible D gene is TRBD1 (5 bases). Trimming removed 7 bases at V and 7 bases at J, with 22 bases between. The CDR3 extends over 14 amino acids. Germline CDR1 is SQVTM and CDR2 is ANQGSEA. This CDR3 reads CSEITRDSAAGYTF. The CDR3 DNA reads TGCAGCGAGATAACCCGGGACTCTGCCGCTGGCTACACCTTC.

This clone was observed once. J is TRBJ1-6 and V is TRBV5-1, with D hard to call. The V gene lost 4 bases and the J gene lost 6 bases, with 8 bases spanning the gap. Germline CDR1 SGHRS, CDR2 YFSETQ. The CDR3 runs to 13 residues. The CDR3 spells CASSPEGNSPLHF. The CDR3 DNA reads as TGCGCCAGCAGCCCGGAGGGTAATTCACCCCTCCACTTT.

A few counts support this clone. This rearrangement joins TRBV4-1 to TRBJ1-4; TRBD1 might be the D (6 bases). Germline CDR1 and CDR2: MGHRA and YSYEKL. V was trimmed by 1 base and J by 4 bases, leaving 13 bases between them. The CDR3 loop spans 16 amino acids. Here the CDR3 reads CASSQALGQLNEKLFF. The CDR3 nucleotides are TGCGCCAGCAGCCAAGCTTTAGGACAGCTTAATGAAAAACTGTTTTTT.

This clone has a handful of counts. This chain links TRBV27 with TRBJ1-1, with 11 bases fitting TRBD1. The CDR3 is 18 amino acids. CDR1 is MNHEY, CDR2 SMNVEV, per germline (reference sequence). The CDR3 nucleotides read TGTGAGTGGACAGGGGGCAGGGTGATCTTTTATTGGGACACTGAAGCTTTCTTT. Translation gives CEWTGGRVIFYWDTEAFF.

The genes are TRBV30 and TRBJ1-5; D is undetermined. The CDR3 spans 14 residues. Germline V gives CDR1 GTSNPN, CDR2 SVGIG (reference sequence). Trimming shortened V by 2 bases and J by 4 bases, and 12 bases separated the two germline ends. CDR3 protein: CAWSTAVGNQPQHF. The CDR3 bases are TGTGCCTGGAGTACGGCAGTAGGGAATCAGCCCCAGCATTTT. Filled out from reference TRBV30 and TRBJ1-5, the complete variable domain reads SQTIHQWPATLVQPVGSPLSLECTVEGTSNPNLYWYRQAAGRGLQLLFYSVGIGQISSEVPQNLSASRPQDRQFILSSKKLLLSDSGFYLCAWSTAVGNQPQHFGDGTRLSIL.

This clone was observed a handful of times. The chain joins TRBV19 to TRBJ2-3; D not certain. This CDR3 is built from 13 residues. The V gene lost 5 bases and the J gene lost 1 base, with 7 bases spanning the gap. CDR1 is LNHDA and CDR2 is SQIVND in the germline V gene (reference sequence). CDR3 DNA: TGTGCCAGTAGTCCCACAGGCACAGATACGCAGTATTTT. Translation: CASSPTGTDTQYF.

The V gene is TRBV30, the J gene TRBJ1-2, with D unclear. V was shortened by 2 bases and J by 8 bases, with 15 bases between the two germline ends. Germline loops: CDR1 GTSNPN, CDR2 SVGIG (reference sequence). This CDR3 is built from 13 residues. CDR3 sequence (DNA): TGTGCCTGGAGTAAACCGGGCATGGGGGGCTACACCTTC. It yields the protein CAWSKPGMGGYTF.